A few counts support the clone carrying this TCR beta chain. Antigen unknown. Libraries were prepared by immunoSEQ multiplex PCR; TCRdb keeps only in-frame clonotypes and omits some of them. The sample records about 140,000 clones, around 91% being singletons. These data are taken from a study of T cell responses to AZD1222 COVID-19 vaccine. For the study at large: Analyses pooled second doses at about 4 or about 12 weeks.

Trimming pared 5 bases from V and 5 bases from J, leaving 12 bases between. Per the germline V gene, CDR1 is LGHNT and CDR2 is FRNRAP. The CDR3 has 14 amino acids. Study-wide findings and caveats: Repertoires were obtained only post-peak T cell response. Following two doses of AZD1222, Spike-specific TCR breadth and depth rose. With dominance at 160-218 and 743-854, vaccine-associated CD4 TCRs spanned spike.

Material: peripheral blood, obtained on day 0 of AZD1222 vaccination. The TCR originated in an adult in good health. V usage is TRBV12-5 and J usage is TRBJ1-4; D is perhaps TRBD1 (5 bases). CDR3 DNA: TGTGCTAGTGGTCGGGACGGAGGGAATGAAAAACTGTTTTTT. Translating it yields CASGRDGGNEKLFF.